This T cell receptor (beta chain) was found in a study of cytomegalovirus exposure and HLA in healthy donors (dated by TCRdb to 2016 to 2017). For context, the study as a whole: According to an earlier analysis of several hundred of the donors, roughly 180 million T cells yielded approximately 120 million unique TCR beta sequences and 250 to 350 Gb of sequence data. Approximately 310 gigabases of sequencing data and 80 million or so unique TCR sequences were included in an early release covering roughly 600 HLA-typed donors. Of the 398 genotyped donors, around 81% fell in the genetic ancestry cluster associated with self-reported Caucasian donors. The study aimed to test whether cataloging public T cell receptors could reveal signatures of past pathogen exposure. The study profiled the T cell repertoires of fewer than 850 subjects by immunosequencing and related them to cytomegalovirus serostatus. A separate validation cohort of over a hundred different subjects was used in addition to the roughly 670-subject first cohort. To predict cytomegalovirus infection status, the study brought together high-throughput TCR immunosequencing, statistical association of individual TCRs with disease status, and machine learning. A later analysis re-examined previously published TCR beta repertoires from 500 to 700 donors and added high-resolution HLA genotyping to investigate patterns of TCR occurrence. Rather than drawing on any new phenotypic data, the later analysis identified candidate immune exposures from TCR beta sequences and the way those sequences occurred across donors. To decide whether each TCR beta V gene segment behaved as functional or pseudogenic, an earlier analysis of several hundred of the donors relied on high-throughput TCR beta sequencing. Alongside the repertoire data, information on donor age, sex, ethnicity and CMV serostatus was compiled. In a later genetic analysis, genome-wide SNP genotypes for about three fifths of the roughly 670 donors were used, and that subset was treated as a discovery cohort. All discovery cohort repertoires had been generated on a single sequencing platform. HLA typing covered class I and class II loci at four-digit resolution. The number of donors typed differed by locus, with roughly 620-630 for A, B, C, DRB1 and DQB1, around 520 for DQA1, 600 to 610 for DPA1, and roughly 450 for DPB1. Five DR-DQ haplotypes were treated as single units for association and clustering because of strong linkage in the cohort. Across about 370 genotyped donors of the cohort, an average of roughly 250,000 unique TCR beta nucleotide sequences per donor were sequenced, and 15% to 20% of those sequences were non-productive.

Libraries were constructed by the immunoSEQ multiplex PCR assay. For the multiplex PCR, a mixture combining 60 forward primers for TCR Vbeta segments and 13 reverse primers for TCR Jbeta segments was used. The CDR3 region of rearranged TCR beta genes was amplified from genomic DNA with a multiplex PCR assay. The Illumina HiSeq System was used to sequence the amplified TCR beta libraries as 87-base-pair reads. The original methods were these. A later analysis tallied 75 million to 95 million unique TCR beta chains across the 666 repertoires, and approximately 11 million of those chains were shared by two or more donors. A nearest-neighbor algorithm error-corrected the raw reads and collapsed the reads into unique sequences, merging closely related sequences to remove PCR and sequencing errors. V, D and J gene segments were assigned by aligning CDR3 sequences to IMGT reference sequences. For a sequence to be retained, a match of at least six nucleotides to both a V gene segment and a J gene segment was required. A rearrangement counted as productive if the CDR3 had no stop codons and remained in frame with V and J, and every other rearrangement counted as non-productive. CDR3 was defined according to IMGT convention as the region running from the second conserved V-encoded cysteine to the conserved J-encoded phenylalanine. In an earlier analysis of more than 550 of the donors, sequences lacking an unambiguous match to a single V gene segment were excluded. An earlier analysis of almost 600 of the donors classified V segments as functional when productive rearrangements were above 56.7% and as segregating when the standard deviation between donors was above 5%. A statistical classification framework was built to diagnose cytomegalovirus status from the catalog of TCR beta chain sequences. V and J gene assignment, in a later analysis, came from comparing TCR nucleotide sequences with IMGT/GENE-DB human TR gene sequences. A later analysis assigned CDR3 sequences and most-parsimonious VDJ recombination scenarios with the TCRdist pipeline. In a later analysis, each TCR beta chain was defined by its CDR3 amino acid sequence together with its V-gene family, and reads lacking a unique V-gene family were excluded. To address suspected cross-contamination and a sequencing artifact, a later analysis removed 592 highly shared, low-generation-probability nucleotide sequences. A later analysis calculated a clonal expansion index for each public chain from normalized within-repertoire ranks of inferred template counts. A later analysis computed generation probabilities with a VDJ recombination model fitted to out-of-frame rearrangements, and checked the results against IGoR. A later analysis scored TCR-TCR, TCR-HLA and TCR-CMV co-occurrence with hypergeometric tests, applying a repertoire-size bias correction to TCR pairs. A later analysis estimated false discovery rates by permuting HLA or CMV assignments 20 times. A later analysis grouped co-occurring TCRs with DBSCAN, adding TCRdist sequence similarity when clustering within HLA-allele-positive subsets. Co-occurrence clustering excluded repertoires with fewer than 30,000 or more than 120,000 public chains, plus five with anomalous nucleotide sharing. TCRdb took over this immuneACCESS table, retaining in-frame rearrangements with V and J assigned. Such tables are incomplete; in checked studies, under half of the missing clones stem from an unresolved V gene, and the remainder is unexplained. V and J calls and clone size follow that table, whereas D and trimming were derived from the DNA. The sample table records some 150,000 clones; around 80% of these occur just once. 6% to 9% of the sample is held by the ten biggest clonotypes.

In the case of this clone: Its recognized antigen is unknown. Base qualities are not at hand, and no much larger clone is one base apart.

What the authors observed across the whole study: The authors suggested that the approach could potentially be extended to other disease states and immunological phenotypes. A few of the identified cytomegalovirus-associated TCR beta chains were confirmed in vitro to be specific for cytomegalovirus antigens. A later analysis found that TCR association rates varied across HLA loci, with DRB1 alleles showing the most associated TCRs and HLA-C alleles the fewest. The 87-base-pair reads could not distinguish some IMGT-functional V segments, including TRBV6-2 and TRBV6-3, so those segments were excluded. The cohort was sequenced for TCR beta chains only, and without alpha or paired-chain data the features that could be detected were limited. A further reported finding was that TCR beta sequences accurately predicted the HLA-A and HLA-B alleles for most subjects in the first cohort. HLA typing was unavailable for some donors at each locus, so association tests used only the typed subset. Strong co-occurrence of HLA alleles, especially DR and DQ, made assigning TCR associations to individual alleles difficult. A later analysis reported that several top co-occurrence clusters appeared linked to parvovirus B19, influenza, CMV and Epstein-Barr virus. Linkage disequilibrium might explain the correlated functional status among segregating V segments, but an unknown experimental factor could not be excluded. CMV serostatus was the only immune exposure information available for the cohort. Most TCR sequences were seen in very few donors, while some public TCRs were found in many individuals. A later genetic analysis reported fewer N-insertions in productive TCRs among donors in an Asian-associated ancestry cluster than the roughly 690-donor mean. V-gene and J-gene trimming of TCR beta chains was associated with a missense DCLRE1C variant in a later genetic analysis, and the association was replicated in an independent cohort. A cluster of highly shared sequence variants was judged likely to represent a technical artifact of the sequencing pipeline. A later analysis associated 16,951 TCR beta sequences with specific HLA alleles at a false discovery rate of 0.05. A later analysis found that HLA-associated TCR beta chains were more clonally expanded and had lower generation probabilities than equally common non-associated chains. Sequencing depth was assumed to be roughly uniform across donors in the presence/absence analyses, though that assumption may not hold. According to a later analysis, most CMV-associated TCR beta chains appeared to be HLA-restricted, and the HLA associations seemed to be driven largely by CMV exposure. Seventeen rarely observed V segments, including chromosome 9 orphons, were excluded from the earlier analysis of 550 to 700 of the donors because counts were too low. In an earlier analysis of 500 to 650 of the donors, most TCR beta V segments appeared in productive rearrangements about 87% or about 30% of the time, broadly matching IMGT annotations. In the study, roughly 160 TCR beta chains were listed as associated with cytomegalovirus. In both the original and validation cohorts, the classifier was reported to diagnose cytomegalovirus status with high specificity and sensitivity.

The cohort was made up of 650 to 700 healthy bone marrow donors. At the time of sampling, every cohort member was nominally healthy, though immune exposures that went unrecorded were likely present. The donor tested CMV seropositive, placing the donor among the 289 seropositive members of the cohort. A peripheral blood sample was provided by each donor, and peripheral blood mononuclear cells were used for TCR beta sequencing. Genomic DNA was extracted from the blood cell samples with the Qiagen DNeasy Blood Extraction Kit. V is clipped by 2 bases and J by 4 bases, and the sequence between their germline boundaries is 20 bases long. CDR1 and CDR2 were assigned from the germline V gene as MDHEN and SYDVKM. The CDR3 goes from the cysteine to the phenylalanine over 17 residues. Just the 51-base CDR3 DNA is kept, in frame starting at base 1.

This receptor was taken from a woman in her twenties or thirties in good health and CMV-seropositive. Sequencing was performed on PBMCs. This chain is built from TRBV28 and TRBJ1-1, with the D gene not clear enough to name. The DNA sequence reads TGTGCCAGCAGTTTAAGTCTCAGACTACGAAGGAGCACTGAAGCTTTCTTT. It codes for CASSLSLRLRRSTEAFF.